Shown below are 5 T cell receptor beta chains from a single sample sequenced in a study of T cell responses to AZD1222 COVID-19 vaccine. Sequencing was performed with immunoSEQ multiplex PCR; in TCRdb, only in-frame clones are kept and a portion is missing. In the table there are roughly 93,000 clones, approximately 89% of which are singletons. The input for sequencing was peripheral blood, taken 28 days after the second AZD1222 dose. Source of these receptors: an adult who received the AZD1222 COVID-19 vaccine.

Details on this clone: This sample also contains other DNA sequences that code for the same CDR3. The J gene is TRBJ2-5, the V gene TRBV5-1; tentative D call: TRBD2 (5 bases). Trimming removed 0 bases from V and 5 bases from J, with 14 bases in between. The CDR3 totals 15 residues. From germline, CDR1 is SGHRS and CDR2 YFSETQ. The CDR3 DNA is TGCGCCAGCAGCTTGGAGGGTCGGGGTCGGGAGACCCAGTACTTC. Protein product: CASSLEGRGRETQYF.

The CDR3 coding sequence is TGTGCCAGCAGCCGGACCCCCAGGGAGTTAAGGGAGCTGTTTTTT. Its translation is CASSRTPRELRELFF. The V gene is TRBV7-9, the J gene TRBJ2-2; D is tentatively TRBD1 or TRBD2 (5 bases each). In germline, CDR1 is SEHNR, CDR2 FQNEAQ (reference sequence). The ends were cut back, 5 bases at V and 9 bases at J, with 19 bases in the middle. This CDR3 has 15 amino acids.

This clone was observed a single time. The CDR3 nucleotides read TGCGCCAGCAGCCAAGGGAGGGGTCCAAGCTACGAGCAGTACTTC. This gives the protein CASSQGRGPSYEQYF. The chain has TRBV4-1 and TRBJ2-7; possibly TRBD2 for D (6 bases). Per the germline V gene, CDR1 is MGHRA and CDR2 is YSYEKL. V dropped 1 base and J dropped 3 bases, with 13 bases sitting between them. The CDR3 is 15 amino acids.

The rearrangement joins TRBV3-1 (or the pseudogene TRBV3-2) to TRBJ1-1; D possibly corresponds to TRBD1 (6 bases). The V end lost 2 bases, the J end lost 4 bases, and 17 bases lay between the germline ends. The CDR3 length is 16 residues. CDR1 is LGHDT, CDR2 YNNKEL, per germline (reference sequence). The CDR3 region has the DNA TGTGCCAGCAGCCAATTCGCGGGGGGCGACGGCACTGAAGCTTTCTTT. It is translated as CASSQFAGGDGTEAFF.

This chain connects TRBV9 to TRBJ2-5, with 13 bases matching TRBD2. There are 18 residues in the CDR3. Looked up from germline, CDR1 is SGDLS and CDR2 is YYNGEE. The V segment lost 4 bases and the J segment 5 bases; nucleotides outside the gene matches: 14. The CDR3 region is CASSSRTSGGNRWETQYF. The CDR3 nucleotides are TGTGCCAGCAGCTCAAGGACTAGCGGGGGCAACCGGTGGGAGACCCAGTACTTC. The full variable domain, with the rest looked up from reference TRBV9 and TRBJ2-5, is DSGVTQTPKHLITATGQRVTLRCSPRSGDLSVYWYQQSLDQGLQFLIQYYNGEERAKGNILERFSAQQFPDLHSELNLSSLELGDSALYFCASSSRTSGGNRWETQYFGPGTRLLVL.